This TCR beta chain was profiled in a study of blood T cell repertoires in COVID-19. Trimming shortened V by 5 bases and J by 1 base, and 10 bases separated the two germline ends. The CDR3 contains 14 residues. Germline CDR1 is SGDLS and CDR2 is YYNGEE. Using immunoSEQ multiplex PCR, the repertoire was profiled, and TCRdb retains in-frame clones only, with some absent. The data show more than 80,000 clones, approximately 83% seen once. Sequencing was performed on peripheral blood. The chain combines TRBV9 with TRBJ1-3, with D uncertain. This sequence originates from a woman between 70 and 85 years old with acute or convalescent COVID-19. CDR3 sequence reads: CASRPGLSGNTIYF. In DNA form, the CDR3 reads TGTGCCAGCAGACCAGGCCTATCTGGAAACACCATATATTTT.